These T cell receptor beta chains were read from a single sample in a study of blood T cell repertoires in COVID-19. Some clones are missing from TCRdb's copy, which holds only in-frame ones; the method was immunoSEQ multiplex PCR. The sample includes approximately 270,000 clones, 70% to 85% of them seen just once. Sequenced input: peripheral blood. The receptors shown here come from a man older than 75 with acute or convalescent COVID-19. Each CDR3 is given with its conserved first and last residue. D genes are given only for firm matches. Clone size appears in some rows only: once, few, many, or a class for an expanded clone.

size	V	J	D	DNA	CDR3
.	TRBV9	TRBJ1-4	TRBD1	TGTGCCAGCAGCGCCAGACAGGGGGAGAATGAAAAACTGTTTTTT	CASSARQGENEKLFF
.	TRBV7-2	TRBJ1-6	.	TGTGCCAGCAGCTTTGATCAGGGGATCCCCCTCCACTTT	CASSFDQGIPLHF
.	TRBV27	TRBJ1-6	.	TGTGCCAGCAGTCCCCGGGGCTCCTATAATTCACCCCTCCACTTT	CASSPRGSYNSPLHF
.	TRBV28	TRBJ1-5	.	TGTGCCAGCAGGTCAGGGGAGTGGAACAATCAGCCCCAGCATTTT	CASRSGEWNNQPQHF
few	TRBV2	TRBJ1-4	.	TGTGCCAGCAACCTTGGGACAAGGTCGGAAAAACTGTTTTTT	CASNLGTRSEKLFF
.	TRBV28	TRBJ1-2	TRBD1	TGTGCCAGCAGTTTGCTGGCCGGACAGGGGGATGGCTACACCTTC	CASSLLAGQGDGYTF
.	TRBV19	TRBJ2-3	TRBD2	TGTGCCAGTAGGGTCTCTAGCGGGGGGCCCTTGGATACGCAGTATTTT	CASRVSSGGPLDTQYF
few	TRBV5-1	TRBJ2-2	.	TGCGCCAGCAGGCAAGGGGTACAGGCCGGGGAGCTGTTTTTT	CASRQGVQAGELFF
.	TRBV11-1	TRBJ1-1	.	TGTGCCAGCAGCTACTACGGGAACACTGAAGCTTTCTTT	CASSYYGNTEAFF
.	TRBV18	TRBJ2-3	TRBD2	TGTGCCAGCTCACCGCTCCCGGGACTAGCGGATACGCAGTATTTT	CASSPLPGLADTQYF
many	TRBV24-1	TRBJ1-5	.	TGTGCCACCAGCGCCCCCGGCGGTAACAATCAGCCCCAGCATTTT	CATSAPGGNNQPQHF
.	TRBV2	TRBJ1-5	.	TGTGCCAGCAGGGGGCTTAGGGGCAATCAGCCCCAGCATTTT	CASRGLRGNQPQHF
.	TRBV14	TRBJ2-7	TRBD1	TGTGCCAGCAGCCATCCTGGACAGGGGAAAACCTACGAGCAGTACTTC	CASSHPGQGKTYEQYF
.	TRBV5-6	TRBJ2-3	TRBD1	TGTGCCAGCAGCCTCCGGACAGGGCGGAGCACAGATACGCAGTATTTT	CASSLRTGRSTDTQYF
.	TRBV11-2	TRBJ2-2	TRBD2	TGTGCCAGCAGTCCGGTGGGGGGACTACTTTTGACCGGGGAGCTGTTTTTT	CASSPVGGLLLTGELFF
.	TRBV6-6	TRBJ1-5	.	TGTGCCAGCAGGGGGCAGGTAAGCAATCAGCCCCAGCATTTT	CASRGQVSNQPQHF
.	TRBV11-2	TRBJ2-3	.	TGTGCCAGCAGCCCTAATAAGGAGCACCGGATGGGCACAGATACGCAGTATTTT	CASSPNKEHRMGTDTQYF
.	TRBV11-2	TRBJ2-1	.	TGTGCCAGCAGCTCCGGTCCGAGCTCCTACAATGAGCAGTTCTTC	CASSSGPSSYNEQFF
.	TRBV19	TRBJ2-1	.	TGTGCCAGTAGTATAGTGCCCGGGACAAACTCCTACAATGAGCAGTTCTTC	CASSIVPGTNSYNEQFF
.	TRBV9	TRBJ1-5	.	TGTGCCAGCAGCGTAGGATCGAACAGGGGCAATCAGCCCCAGCATTTT	CASSVGSNRGNQPQHF
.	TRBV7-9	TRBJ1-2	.	TGTGCCAGCAGCTTAGAAGGGGTTAATGGCTACACCTTC	CASSLEGVNGYTF
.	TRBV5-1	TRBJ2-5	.	TGCGCCAGCAGCACTAGACAAGTCCAAGAGACCCAGTACTTC	CASSTRQVQETQYF
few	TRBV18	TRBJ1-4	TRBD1	TGTGCCAGCTCACGATCGCAAGGACAGGGGAATGAAAAACTGTTTTTT	CASSRSQGQGNEKLFF
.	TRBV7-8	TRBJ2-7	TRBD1	TGTGCCACCCGACTTAGGGGACAGGGGGCCGAGCAGTACTTC	CATRLRGQGAEQYF
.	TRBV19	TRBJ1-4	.	TGTGCCAGTAGTATGATGGGGGCGCGTGAAAAACTGTTTTTT	CASSMMGAREKLFF
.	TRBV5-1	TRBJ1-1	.	TGCGCCAGCAGCTTGGCTCAGGCCGCGAACACTGAAGCTTTCTTT	CASSLAQAANTEAFF
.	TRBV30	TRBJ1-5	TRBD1	TGTGCCTGGAGTGGGACAGGCATCAATCAGCCCCAGCATTTT	CAWSGTGINQPQHF
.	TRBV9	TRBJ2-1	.	TGTGCCAGCAGCGTAAGCACGCTTTACAATGAGCAGTTCTTC	CASSVSTLYNEQFF
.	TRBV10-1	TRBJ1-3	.	TGCGCCAGCAGGGGGGCCTCTGGAAACACCATATATTTT	CASRGASGNTIYF
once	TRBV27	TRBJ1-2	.	TGTGCCAGCAGTTTAAAGAGAGGCTATGGCTACACCTTC	CASSLKRGYGYTF
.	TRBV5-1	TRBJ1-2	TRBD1	TGCGCCAGCAGCTCCGGACAGGCAGACTATGGCTACACCTTC	CASSSGQADYGYTF
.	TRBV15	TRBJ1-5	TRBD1	TGTGCCACCAGCACGTGGGACAGGGATTATCAGCCCCAGCATTTT	CATSTWDRDYQPQHF
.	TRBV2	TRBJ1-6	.	TGTGCCAGCAGTGAAGCGTATAGGCTTGGAGGGGAATATAATTCACCCCTCCACTTT	CASSEAYRLGGEYNSPLHF